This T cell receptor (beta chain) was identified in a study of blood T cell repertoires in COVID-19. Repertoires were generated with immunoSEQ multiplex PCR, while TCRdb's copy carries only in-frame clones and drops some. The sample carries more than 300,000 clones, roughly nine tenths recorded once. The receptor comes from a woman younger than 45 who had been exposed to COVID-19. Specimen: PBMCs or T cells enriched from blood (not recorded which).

The CDR3 DNA sequence: TGTGCCAGCAGCCTCGACAGAAACACTGAAGCTTTCTTT. Its translation: CASSLDRNTEAFF. The chain carries TRBV7-9 and TRBJ1-1; TRBD1 might be the D (5 bases). From germline, CDR1 is SEHNR and CDR2 FQNEAQ (reference sequence). V lost 5 bases and J lost 2, with 9 bases in between. This CDR3 has 13 amino acids.